This T cell receptor beta chain was profiled in a study of shared clonotypes between healthy human individuals. The ends were cut back, 0 bases at V and 4 bases at J, with 7 bases in the middle. There are 14 residues in the CDR3. Germline CDR1 and CDR2: SGHRS and YFSETQ. On sorted subsets, replicate PCRs used about 200 ng DNA, or about 30,000 T cell genomes. The repertoire was sequenced with immunoSEQ multiplex PCR; TCRdb's copy has only in-frame clones and lacks some. The data contain over 1.4 million clones, around 95% of them singletons. The source of this sequence is a man aged 25 to 40 in good health. The chain is built from TRBV5-1 and TRBJ1-4, with D unclear. Sequenced input: naive CD4+ T cells sorted from blood. The subset was: CD45RA+ positively selected. The CDR3 nucleotides read TGCGCCAGCAGCTTGGATTGGGATAATGAAAAACTGTTTTTT. Amino acid sequence: CASSLDWDNEKLFF. Based on the CDR3 plus reference TRBV5-1 and TRBJ1-4, the full variable domain is KAGVTQTPRYLIKTRGQQVTLSCSPISGHRSVSWYQQTPGQGLQFLFEYFSETQRNKGNFPGRFSGRQFSNSRSEMNVSTLELGDSALYLCASSLDWDNEKLFFGSGTQLSVL.